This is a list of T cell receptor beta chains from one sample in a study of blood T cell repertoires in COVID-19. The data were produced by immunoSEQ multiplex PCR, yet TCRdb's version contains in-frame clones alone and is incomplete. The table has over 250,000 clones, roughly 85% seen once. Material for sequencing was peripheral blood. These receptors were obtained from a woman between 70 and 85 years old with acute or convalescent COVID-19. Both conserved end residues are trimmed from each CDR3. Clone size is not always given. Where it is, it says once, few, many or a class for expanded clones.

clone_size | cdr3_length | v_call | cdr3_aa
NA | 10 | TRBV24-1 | ATSEGQYEQY
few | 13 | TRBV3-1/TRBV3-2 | ASSLGQGMNTEAF
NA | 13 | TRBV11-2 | ASSRSGGATDTQY
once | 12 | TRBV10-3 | AITRDTVNYGYT
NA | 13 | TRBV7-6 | ASSLAGTSGETQY
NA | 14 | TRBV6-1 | ASSEGRGALQETQY
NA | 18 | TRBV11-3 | ASSLDGVAGRRRLTDTQY
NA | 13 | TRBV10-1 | ASRPSGPNTDTQY
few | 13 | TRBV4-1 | ASSRDRVDGQPQH
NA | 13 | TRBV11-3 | ASSRRTGSTDTQY
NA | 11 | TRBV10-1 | ASRKDWNTEAF
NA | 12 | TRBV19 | ASTLPGSYNEQF
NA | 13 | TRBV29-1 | SVAVAPTGLIGYT
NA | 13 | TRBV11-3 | ASSLDALAVYEQY
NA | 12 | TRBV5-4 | ASSLEIRQGEAF
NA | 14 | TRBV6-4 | ASSDSASGGHNEQF
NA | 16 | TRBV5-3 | ARRRGQGDGGRNQPQH
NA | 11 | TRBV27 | ASSPRTGAEAF
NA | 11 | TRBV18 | ASSDLENSPLH
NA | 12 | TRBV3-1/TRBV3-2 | ASSQAASNQPQH
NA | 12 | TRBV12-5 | ASGPTEGEQPQH
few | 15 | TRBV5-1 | ASSLEPGQGPNTEAF
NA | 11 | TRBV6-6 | ASSPTGDYGYT
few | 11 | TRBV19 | ASSRRAGEKLF
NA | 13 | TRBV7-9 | ASSPLTVSGNTIY
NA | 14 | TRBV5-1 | ASSLVRGPTNYGYT
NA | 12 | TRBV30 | AWSRGGEGTEAF
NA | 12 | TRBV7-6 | ASSLEPAQGEAF
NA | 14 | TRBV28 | ASSFRQGALNTEAF
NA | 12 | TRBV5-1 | ASSLFPSAGELF
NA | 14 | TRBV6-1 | ASSVTRAGNGYGYT
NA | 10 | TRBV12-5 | ASGPNTDTQY
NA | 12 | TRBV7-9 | ASSLLQINYGYT